This record covers a single T cell receptor beta chain. Antigen: not known. The sample comes from a study of cytomegalovirus exposure and HLA in healthy donors. Study-wide results and limits: Among TCR beta chains, those listed as cytomegalovirus-associated numbered around 160.

The PCR contained 60 Vbeta and 13 Jbeta primers. Clones were sequenced by immunoSEQ multiplex PCR, and TCRdb holds only the in-frame ones, with some missing. The profile shows hundreds of thousands of clones, 65% to 80% of them singletons. Material: PBMCs. The clonotype comes from a man aged 40-49 years in good health and CMV-seronegative.

Written as DNA, the CDR3 is TGTGCCAGCAGCCCCGGGGAGAGCTCAACTAATGAAAAACTGTTTTTT. As protein: CASSPGESSTNEKLFF. The V gene is TRBV11-2, the J gene TRBJ1-4; no reliable D call. Germline V gene lookup returns CDR1 SGHAT and CDR2 FQNNGV. This CDR3 is built from 16 residues. V gave up 5 bases and J gave up 0 bases, with 13 bases separating them.